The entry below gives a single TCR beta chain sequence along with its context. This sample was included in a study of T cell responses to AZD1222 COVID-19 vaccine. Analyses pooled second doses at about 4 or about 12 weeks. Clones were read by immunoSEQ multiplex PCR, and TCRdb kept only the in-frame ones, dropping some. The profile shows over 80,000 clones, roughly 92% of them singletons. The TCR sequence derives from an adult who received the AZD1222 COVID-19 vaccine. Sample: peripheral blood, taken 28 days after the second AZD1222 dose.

The CDR3: CASSYTGGSGYTF. CDR3 DNA: TGTGCCAGCAGTTACACAGGGGGATCTGGCTACACCTTC. The chain couples TRBV6-6 to TRBJ1-2; 8 bases match TRBD1. CDR3 length: 13 amino acids. With V trimmed by 2 bases and J by 7 bases, 3 bases remained unmatched. Germline CDR1 reads MNHNY; CDR2 reads SVGAGI (reference sequence).